The present entry profiles one TCR beta chain with its context. Its antigen is as yet unknown. V was clipped by 5 bases and J by 5 bases, with 17 bases between them. Per germline, CDR1 LNHNV and CDR2 YYDKDF (reference sequence). This CDR3 region has 15 residues. These data originate in a study of T cells in narcolepsy. Study-level findings and limits: No autoreactive T cell clone sequences appeared in some memory CD4+ repertoires. Autoreactive HCRT-specific and TRIB2-specific clonotypes were marked in same-patient CSF-versus-blood CD4+ comparisons.

Assay used: immunoSEQ multiplex PCR; TCRdb lists only in-frame clones, some missing. The data contain fewer than 40,000 clones, more than 75% of them singletons. Sequencing used CD45RA- memory CD4+ T cells from PBMCs. This receptor was identified in a human donor with narcolepsy. This rearrangement joins TRBV15 to TRBJ2-3; the D gene is possibly TRBD2 (6 bases). CDR3 in amino acids: CATSRRGAGRDTQYF. CDR3 in DNA: TGTGCCACCAGCCGCCGGGGCGCCGGGAGAGATACGCAGTATTTT.